The 12 T cell receptor beta chains reported below all come from one sample, sequenced in a study of T cell responses to AZD1222 COVID-19 vaccine. Clones were sequenced by immunoSEQ multiplex PCR, and TCRdb holds only the in-frame ones, with some missing. Among roughly 120,000 clones listed, about nine tenths were seen once. The source was peripheral blood, collected on day 0 of AZD1222 vaccination. The source of these receptors is an adult in good health.

The V gene is TRBV7-2, the J gene TRBJ1-2, with 8 bases lining up with TRBD1. CDR1 and CDR2 (germline): SGHTA, FQGNSA. Trimming at V came to 3 bases and at J to 8 bases, leaving 11 bases not matched to a gene. There are 15 residues in the CDR3. CDR3 nucleotide sequence: TGTGCCAGCAGCTTTCAGGGACAGGCGGGGGGCGGCTACACCTTC. Translated, it gives CASSFQGQAGGGYTF.

The chain uses TRBV3-1 (or the pseudogene TRBV3-2) and TRBJ2-1; 10 bases align to TRBD2. The CDR3 length is 16 residues. Unmatched junction bases numbered 9, after V lost 2 bases and J lost 8 bases. From germline, CDR1 is LGHDT and CDR2 YNNKEL (reference sequence). CDR3 region: CASSQRRSGGIDEQFF. The CDR3 nucleotides are TGTGCCAGCAGCCAACGACGTAGCGGGGGGATCGATGAGCAGTTCTTC.

CDR3 amino acids: CASSTGTSGYNEQFF. As DNA, the CDR3 is TGCGCCAGCAGCACCGGGACTAGCGGTTACAATGAGCAGTTCTTC. The chain has TRBV4-3 and TRBJ2-1; TRBD2 aligns across 11 bases. V shed 5 bases, J shed 4 bases, and the junction held 4 bases outside the gene matches. The germline CDR1 and CDR2 sequences are LGHNA and YSLEER. This CDR3 spans 15 amino acids.

The V and J genes are TRBV7-8 and TRBJ1-3; no reliable D call. This CDR3 spans 15 amino acids. V dropped 5 bases and J dropped 2 bases, with 13 bases sitting between them. The V gene's germline CDR1 is SGHVS and CDR2 FQNEAQ. The CDR3 loop reads CASSPRREAGNTIYF. CDR3 nucleotide sequence: TGTGCCAGCAGCCCTAGGAGGGAAGCTGGAAACACCATATATTTT.

CDR3 bases: TGTGCCAGCAGTGTTCGACAGGGTAAGGACGAGCAGTACTTC. Protein product: CASSVRQGKDEQYF. J is TRBJ2-7 and V is TRBV2; 7 positions agree with TRBD1. CDR1 SNHLY and CDR2 FYNNEI come from the germline V gene. This CDR3 contains 14 residues. With V trimmed by 4 bases and J by 5 bases, 8 bases remained unmatched.

The chain employs TRBV3-1 (or the pseudogene TRBV3-2) and TRBJ2-7; TRBD1 aligns across 7 bases. V lost 3 bases, J lost 0 bases, and 2 bases stayed unmatched. This CDR3 has 14 amino acids. Germline assignment: CDR1 LGHDT and CDR2 YNNKEL (reference sequence). The CDR3 DNA reads TGTGCCAGCAGCCACCGACAGGGCTCCTACGAGCAGTACTTC. It specifies CASSHRQGSYEQYF.

Here the CDR3 reads CASSPDRGREKLFF. Here the CDR3 DNA reads TGTGCCAGCAGTCCCGACAGGGGGCGCGAAAAACTGTTTTTT. The rearrangement links TRBV27 to TRBJ1-4; 10 bases are shared with TRBD1. CDR3 length: 14 amino acids. The germline V gene encodes CDR1 MNHEY and CDR2 SMNVEV (reference sequence). J was trimmed by 8 bases and V by 5 bases; bases with no gene match: 5.

The chain couples TRBV12-5 to TRBJ1-2; the D is unclear. Germline V gives CDR1 LGHNT, CDR2 FRNRAP. Between the trimmed V and J ends, which lost 2 bases and 2 bases, there was a span of 9 bases. This CDR3 has 14 amino acids. The CDR3 sequence is CASGLSGPNYGYTF. The CDR3 DNA sequence: TGTGCTAGTGGTTTGTCCGGTCCAAACTATGGCTACACCTTC.

The chain joins TRBV18 to TRBJ2-2, with D uncertain. The CDR3 is 13 residues long. The V gene lost 0 bases and the J gene lost 1 base, with 0 bases spanning the gap. Germline-derived CDR1 and CDR2 are KGHSH and LQKENI. The CDR3 sequence is CASSPPNTGELFF. As DNA, the CDR3 is TGTGCCAGCTCACCACCGAACACCGGGGAGCTGTTTTTT.

The rearrangement links TRBV19 to TRBJ2-1, with TRBD2 matching over 12 bases. The CDR3 totals 17 residues. The J segment lost 5 bases and the V segment lost 1 base, leaving 6 bases of the junction unmatched. Germline V gene sequence: CDR1 LNHDA, CDR2 SQIVND (reference sequence). The chain's CDR3 is CASSIVSLAGGHNEQFF. The CDR3 coding sequence is TGTGCCAGTAGTATAGTATCACTAGCGGGGGGCCACAATGAGCAGTTCTTC. The full variable domain, completed using reference TRBV19 and TRBJ2-1, is DGGITQSPKYLFRKEGQNVTLSCEQNLNHDAMYWYRQDPGQGLRLIYYSQIVNDFQKGDIAEGYSVSREKKESFPLTVTSAQKNPTAFYLCASSIVSLAGGHNEQFFGPGTRLTVL.

The chain is built from TRBV18 and TRBJ2-3; perhaps TRBD1 as D (6 bases). Trimming removed 2 bases at V and 5 bases at J, with 23 bases between. The germline V gene has CDR1 KGHSH and CDR2 LQKENI. This CDR3 has 18 amino acids. The CDR3 is CASSPGEFVSGVGDTQYF. The DNA of the CDR3 is TGTGCCAGCTCACCAGGCGAGTTCGTTTCAGGGGTCGGAGATACGCAGTATTTT.

J is TRBJ1-5 and V is TRBV7-8; 7 nucleotides match TRBD1. The CDR3 is made up of 13 amino acids. Germline CDR1 and CDR2: SGHVS and FQNEAQ. V shed 4 bases, J shed 9 bases, and the junction held 6 bases outside the gene matches. CDR3 region: CASSSGTDWPQHF. DNA of the CDR3: TGTGCCAGCAGCTCGGGGACAGACTGGCCCCAGCATTTT.